What follows is one T cell receptor beta chain and its context. The antigen remains unidentified. The data were obtained in a study of T cell responses to AZD1222 COVID-19 vaccine. Study-level information: Samples with a second dose at about 4 or about 12 weeks were pooled together. Whole-study findings and limits: Spike-specific TCR breadth rose after two AZD1222 doses, and depth rose as well. Close to half of all spike-specific TCRs reportedly target regions of the variants that are unmutated. The donors showed a predominance of white British ancestry and of females, with possible underestimation of clonal diversity.

This table comes from immunoSEQ multiplex PCR, and its TCRdb copy is limited to in-frame clones, with some not included. The data contain some 90,000 clones, around 90% of them seen just once; the ten biggest clones take up over 2%. From germline, CDR1 is SGHVS and CDR2 FQNEAQ. The CDR3 has 18 residues. Trimming took off 5 bases at V and 0 bases at J, with 20 bases between the two ends. Specimen: peripheral blood, collected on day 0 of AZD1222 vaccination. J is TRBJ2-4 and V is TRBV7-8; possible D gene TRBD1, 5 bases. The receptor was isolated from an adult in good health. The CDR3 nucleotides are TGTGCCAGCAGCCCAACCCCCCAGGGCTACTTAGCCAAAAACATTCAGTACTTC. This gives the protein CASSPTPQGYLAKNIQYF.